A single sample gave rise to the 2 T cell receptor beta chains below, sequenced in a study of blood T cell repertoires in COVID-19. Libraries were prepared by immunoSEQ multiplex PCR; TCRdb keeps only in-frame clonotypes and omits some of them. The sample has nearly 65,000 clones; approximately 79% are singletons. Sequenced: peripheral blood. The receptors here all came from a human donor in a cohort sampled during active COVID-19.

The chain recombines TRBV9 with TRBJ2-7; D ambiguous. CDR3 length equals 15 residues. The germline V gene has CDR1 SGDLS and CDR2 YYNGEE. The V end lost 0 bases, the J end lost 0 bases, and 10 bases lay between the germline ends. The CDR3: CASSVGSLDSYEQYF. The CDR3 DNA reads TGTGCCAGCAGCGTAGGAAGCTTAGACTCCTACGAGCAGTACTTC.

The CDR3 nucleotides read TGTGCCAGCAGTTACTCGACGATAAATCCGGGATTCCAAGAGACCCAGTACTTC. Translating it yields CASSYSTINPGFQETQYF. The chain combines TRBV6-2 or TRBV6-3 with TRBJ2-5, with TRBD2 as a possible D gene (5 bases). The CDR3 extends over 18 amino acids. Per germline, CDR1 MNHEY and CDR2 SVGEGT. V was shortened by 0 bases and J by 1 base, with 18 bases between the two germline ends.